The T cell receptor (beta chain) described here comes from a study of cytomegalovirus exposure and HLA in healthy donors. V lost 5 bases to trimming and J lost 7 bases, with 15 bases between them. Germline V gene sequence: CDR1 MGHRA, CDR2 YSYEKL. The CDR3 totals 13 residues. The PCR had 60 Vbeta and 13 Jbeta primers. Produced via immunoSEQ multiplex PCR; TCRdb's table is partial and in-frame only. The sample holds 100,000 to 150,000 clones, over 80% seen once. The TCR was taken from a man aged 30 to 45 in good health and CMV-seronegative. V and J are TRBV4-1 and TRBJ2-7, with D possibly matching TRBD2 (5 bases). Sequenced: PBMCs. CDR3 in amino acids: CASSVRAEGEQYF. DNA of the CDR3: TGCGCCAGCAGCGTACGGGCTGAGGGAGAGCAGTACTTC.